This entry lists 19 T cell receptor beta chains sequenced from one sample in a study of shared clonotypes between healthy human individuals. Sequenced by immunoSEQ multiplex PCR; TCRdb stores in-frame clones only, minus some. The data contain 2 million to 2.5 million clones, 90% to 95% of them singletons. The sample comprised naive CD4+ T cells sorted from blood. Described subset: CD45RA+ positively selected. These receptors were obtained from a man younger than 35 in good health.

The V call is TRBV7-9, the J call TRBJ1-1, with D maybe TRBD1 (6 bases). V was pared by 5 bases and J by 7 bases, with 11 bases between. The CDR3 totals 12 residues. Germline V CDR1 and CDR2: SEHNR, FQNEAQ (reference sequence). The CDR3 sequence: CASSRSDSEAFF. CDR3 DNA sequence: TGTGCCAGCAGCCGATCGGACAGTGAAGCTTTCTTT.

V is TRBV7-9 and J is TRBJ2-2; D is tentatively TRBD1 or TRBD2 (5 bases each). With 1 base removed from V and 4 bases from J, the gap between germline ends came to 7 bases. Looked up from germline, CDR1 is SEHNR and CDR2 is FQNEAQ (reference sequence). This CDR3 is 14 amino acids long. In DNA form, the CDR3 reads TGTGCCAGCAGCTTAGGGGGGACCACCGGGGAGCTGTTTTTT. It specifies CASSLGGTTGELFF.

V gene TRBV5-6 combines with J gene TRBJ2-2; TRBD2 agrees at 13 bases. The CDR3 sequence is 17 residues long. The germline gives CDR1 SGHDT, CDR2 YYEEEE. V was pared by 3 bases and J by 4 bases, with 6 bases of the junction left unmatched. DNA for the CDR3: TGTGCCAGCAGCTCCGGACTAGCGGGAGCGATCACCGGGGAGCTGTTTTTT. It yields the protein CASSSGLAGAITGELFF.

V and J are TRBV10-3 and TRBJ1-1; D unresolved. There are 13 residues in the CDR3. Germline loops: CDR1 ENHRY, CDR2 SYGVKD. V was cut by 3 bases and J by 7 bases, with 12 bases left in between. The CDR3, as DNA: TGTGCCATCAGTGAAGACAATATTTTTGAAGCTTTCTTT. Encoded protein: CAISEDNIFEAFF.

The chain employs TRBV4-2 and TRBJ1-4, with D perhaps TRBD1 (5 bases). The germline V and J ends were trimmed by 6 bases and 8 bases, with 22 bases remaining between them. This CDR3 has 16 amino acids. From germline, CDR1 is LGHNA and CDR2 YNFKEQ. In DNA form, the CDR3 reads TGTGCCAGCAGACACGCGGGGGAGGGTTTGAACGAAAAACTGTTTTTT. Its protein is CASRHAGEGLNEKLFF.

The chain links TRBV30 to TRBJ2-7, with D possibly TRBD2 on 7 matching bases. CDR3 size: 14 residues. Germline CDR1 and CDR2: GTSNPN and SVGIG (reference sequence). V was pared by 0 bases and J by 7 bases, with 16 bases between. CDR3 in amino acids: CAWSVLQGREEQYF. The CDR3 coding sequence is TGTGCCTGGAGTGTACTTCAGGGGCGGGAGGAGCAGTACTTC.

The chain carries TRBV21-1 and TRBJ2-7; no check of the table's D call, TRBD1, against the DNA was made. TRBV21-1 constitutes a pseudogene. This CDR3 has 13 amino acids. The CDR3 region has the DNA TGTGCCAGCTGGGGGGACAGCTCCTACGAGCAGTACTTC. It is translated as CASWGDSSYEQYF.

The chain recombines TRBV27 with TRBJ1-5; maybe TRBD1 (6 bases). The CDR3 length is 15 residues. Germline CDR1 reads MNHEY; CDR2 reads SMNVEV (reference sequence). Trimming shortened V by 6 bases and J by 2 bases, and 14 bases separated the two germline ends. The CDR3 DNA sequence: TGTGCCAGCAGCCCTGCGGGGGCCGGCAATCAGCCCCAGCATTTT. Encoded protein: CASSPAGAGNQPQHF.

J is TRBJ1-3 and V is TRBV30, with D uncertain. Trimming took off 2 bases at V and 3 bases at J, with 2 bases between the two ends. Looked up from germline, CDR1 is GTSNPN and CDR2 is SVGIG (reference sequence). The CDR3 has 11 amino acids. For the CDR3, the DNA is TGTGCCTGGAGTTTTGGAAACACCATATATTTT. It is translated as CAWSFGNTIYF.

The chain combines TRBV6-6 with TRBJ1-1, with D tentatively TRBD1 (5 bases). Germline V gene lookup returns CDR1 MNHNY and CDR2 SVGAGI (reference sequence). V was shortened by 7 bases and J by 5 bases, with 14 bases between the two germline ends. The CDR3 covers 13 residues. DNA for the CDR3: TGTGCCAGCACCCTCGGGGGGGTAACTGAAGCTTTCTTT. Translation gives CASTLGGVTEAFF.

Remarks on this clone: This sample includes further DNA sequences coding for the same CDR3. This chain joins TRBV6-5 and TRBJ2-7; 12 positions match TRBD2. CDR1 is MNHEY, CDR2 SVGAGI, per germline. V shed 6 bases, J shed 3 bases, and the junction held 3 bases outside the gene matches. This CDR3 comprises 14 residues. The CDR3 region has the DNA TGTGCCAGCAGCCGACTAGCGGGGGTCTACGAGCAGTACTTC. Its protein is CASSRLAGVYEQYF.

V and J are TRBV30 and TRBJ1-2; perhaps TRBD1 as D (6 bases). V was clipped by 4 bases and J by 3 bases, with 15 bases between them. Germline lookup yields CDR1 GTSNPN and CDR2 SVGIG (reference sequence). CDR3 size: 14 residues. The CDR3 nucleotides read TGTGCCTGGACGGGCAGGGGCCGGGACTATGGCTACACCTTC. It is translated as CAWTGRGRDYGYTF.

The chain is built from TRBV9 and TRBJ2-1; no reliable D call. From germline, CDR1 is SGDLS and CDR2 YYNGEE. The V end was cut by 0 bases, the J end by 4 bases, with 11 bases between. The CDR3 contains 15 residues. The CDR3 DNA follows: TGTGCCAGCAGCGTAGAAGTAATCTCTTACAATGAGCAGTTCTTC. The encoded protein is CASSVEVISYNEQFF.

The V and J genes are TRBV5-4 and TRBJ1-2; possibly TRBD1 for D (5 bases). Germline V lookup: CDR1 SGHNT, CDR2 YYREEE (reference sequence). The V gene lost 3 bases and the J gene lost 3 bases, with 12 bases spanning the gap. The CDR3 sequence is 14 residues long. CDR3 protein: CASSSPTGDYGYTF. DNA of the CDR3: TGTGCCAGCAGCTCCCCAACAGGAGACTATGGCTACACCTTC.

Regarding this clone: Other nucleotide sequences from this sample produce the same CDR3. The chain uses TRBV30 and TRBJ2-5; no clear D. The CDR3 has 11 residues. V gave up 0 bases and J gave up 4 bases, with 3 bases separating them. The germline V gene encodes CDR1 GTSNPN and CDR2 SVGIG (reference sequence). The CDR3 nucleotides read TGTGCCTGGAGTGTACGAGAGACCCAGTACTTC. As protein: CAWSVRETQYF.

As for this clone: This sample includes further DNA sequences coding for the same CDR3. CDR3 nucleotide sequence: TGTGCCTGGAGTGTACAGGGTAACACTGAAGCTTTCTTT. Translation: CAWSVQGNTEAFF. The rearrangement joins TRBV30 to TRBJ1-1, with D perhaps TRBD1 (6 bases). V lost 0 bases and J lost 2, with 7 bases in between. The CDR3 length is 13 residues. The germline CDR1 and CDR2 sequences are GTSNPN and SVGIG (reference sequence).

This chain joins TRBV9 and TRBJ1-5; D is perhaps TRBD1 (5 bases). Germline V gene lookup returns CDR1 SGDLS and CDR2 YYNGEE. The CDR3 runs 15 residues. Trimming stripped 4 bases from V and 6 bases from J, with 17 bases between. In nucleotides, the CDR3 is TGTGCCAGCAGCCCCGGATCAGGGTGGGGTCAGCCCCAGCATTTT. Translation: CASSPGSGWGQPQHF.

This chain joins TRBV29-1 and TRBJ2-1; possibly TRBD2 for D (5 bases). The CDR3 runs 12 residues. Germline lookup yields CDR1 SQVTM and CDR2 ANQGSEA. Trimming shortened V by 5 bases and J by 14 bases, and 19 bases separated the two germline ends. The CDR3 loop reads CSVIGLSSIKFF. The CDR3, as DNA: TGCAGCGTTATCGGACTCTCGTCGATTAAGTTCTTC.

The chain recombines TRBV6-1 with TRBJ2-7, with TRBD1 identical over 9 bases. The J segment lost 2 bases and the V segment lost 3 bases, leaving 5 bases of the junction unmatched. This CDR3 has 15 residues. Germline CDR1 reads MNHNS; CDR2 reads SASEGT. The CDR3 loop reads CASSDPGTGPYEQYF. The DNA for the CDR3 is TGTGCCAGCAGTGACCCCGGGACAGGGCCCTACGAGCAGTACTTC.